Included here is one T cell receptor (beta chain) sequence, with context. The table lists this clonotype with many counts. Its antigen remains unidentified. Base qualities are not provided; no much larger clone lies one nucleotide away. Every donor in the study was a healthy Caucasian. Three pairs of female monozygotic twins, all aged 18 to 29 years, made up the twin cohort. Miltenyi CD45RO+ enrichment and human naive T-cell isolation kits were used to isolate memory (CD45RO+) and naive T cells from PBMC. Libraries were prepared through 5' RACE. This sample was sequenced with an Illumina HiSeq 2000. Template switching added a universal primer binding site, and the final cDNA carried a unique molecular identifier that allowed TCR cDNA molecules to be counted accurately. Specific primers in the conserved constant-segment region were used to synthesize first-strand cDNA for the TCR alpha and beta chains. To control for contamination, each cDNA library was double barcoded with a SMART-Mk sample barcode plus Illumina barcodes. TruSeq adapter sequences and Illumina sample barcodes were added in two successive PCR steps. The TCR alpha and beta cDNA libraries were sequenced on the Illumina HiSeq platform using custom primers. The source study handled its data this way. Raw reads were processed with MiGEC to extract unique molecular identifiers, and MiXCR was used to determine CDR3 positions. Recombination models were inferred per individual with the repgenHMM and IGoR tools using an EM algorithm. The analysis of shared clonotypes was done with the tcR package in R, with sharing normalized by the product of cloneset sizes. Out-of-frame nonproductive sequences were analyzed to study raw recombination free of thymic and clonal selection effects. The public reads were reanalyzed by TCRdb: fastp trimming at Q25, MiXCR alignment, in-frame beta chains only. When rows share a CDR3 protein, they turn into one entry using the most common DNA and genes. The V and J calls shown here were made by TCRdb, not taken from the authors' results. For this sample the table gives around 280,000 distinct CDR3 sequences, of which approximately 8% were detected only once. Roughly 2% of the sample is taken by the ten largest.

The data originate from a study of identical twins listed by TCRdb under 2016. Regarding the complete study: To test whether fetal clonotypes persist, the study used deep sequencing on TCR alpha and beta repertoires from monozygotic twins, unrelated adults of various ages, and cord blood. Replicate twin experiments were performed at different times using different library preparation protocols to rule out contamination. Beyond this particular receptor, the publication reports: Recombination models systematically underestimated out-of-frame TCR alpha sharing in monozygotic twins but agreed with sharing between unrelated individuals. Invariant T cells such as MAIT and iNKT could partly confound zero-insertion analyses, although diverse VJ usage argued against such confounding for most clonotypes. Compared with coincidental sharing between unrelated individuals, out-of-frame TCR alpha sequences shared between twins showed an excess of sequences with low generation probability. Because the same donors could not be followed over many years, conclusions were based on cross-sectional statistical analysis. Excess twin sharing in beta out-of-frame sequences was weaker because fewer shared sequences lowered the signal-to-noise ratio. Fewer insertions were carried by abundant cord blood beta clonotypes; a weaker similar trend was observed in young adult naive repertoires, while no such trend was observed in memory repertoires.

Its CDR3 holds 14 amino acids, cysteine through phenylalanine. Only the CDR3 region is kept as DNA, spanning 42 bases read in frame from base 1. V sheds 3 bases and J sheds 8 bases, leaving 16 bases between their ends. The sample was also linked to a second study, of yellow fever vaccine responses in identical twins. From the second report: According to the authors, in identical twins the way T cells responded to vaccination appeared partly convergent and partly personalized. Focusing on identical twins, the study followed the T cell clones that responded to the vaccine, and did so with precision.

This TCR came from a woman aged 18 to 35 in good health. The sequence is built from TRBV12-3 or TRBV12-4 and TRBJ1-2; the D segment cannot be called with confidence. The sequenced material came from memory (CD45RO+) T cells sorted from blood. This specimen's cell subset or site label, per the study, means: CD45RO+ enriched T cells. This receptor has the CDR3 CASSLKAGLGGYTF. The DNA sequence is as follows: TGTGCCAGCAGTTTGAAGGCAGGTCTGGGGGGCTACACCTTC.